What follows are 9 T cell receptor beta chains derived from one specimen sequenced in a study of T cell responses to AZD1222 COVID-19 vaccine. The protocol was immunoSEQ multiplex PCR, while the TCRdb copy is restricted to in-frame clones and leaves out a portion. The sample shows 99,000 or so clones, around 87% of them seen only once. The starting material was peripheral blood, obtained on day 0 of AZD1222 vaccination. Source of these receptors: an adult in good health.

The rearrangement joins TRBV11-3 to TRBJ1-2; D is unclear. This CDR3 is 13 amino acids long. Trimming shortened V by 2 bases and J by 5 bases, and 9 bases separated the two germline ends. CDR1 is SGHNT and CDR2 is YENEEA in the germline V gene. In nucleotides, the CDR3 is TGTGCCAGCAGCTTAAGGCAAGAATATGGCTACACCTTC. Encoded protein: CASSLRQEYGYTF. Using reference TRBV11-3 and TRBJ1-2 for the parts outside the CDR3, the full variable domain is EAGVVQSPRYKIIEKKQPVAFWCNPISGHNTLYWYLQNLGQGPELLIRYENEEAVDDSQLPKDRFSAERLKGVDSTLKIQPAELGDSAVYLCASSLRQEYGYTFGSGTRLTVV.

The chain recombines TRBV3-1 (or the pseudogene TRBV3-2) with TRBJ1-1, with TRBD1 matching 8 bases. V shed 2 bases and J 6 bases; nucleotides not matched to a gene: 5. CDR3 length: 14 residues. CDR1 is LGHDT, CDR2 YNNKEL, per germline (reference sequence). The CDR3 protein is CASSQPGGRAEAFF. In DNA form, the CDR3 reads TGTGCCAGCAGCCAACCAGGGGGCCGGGCTGAAGCTTTCTTT.

The table lists this clone with a count of one. The J gene is TRBJ2-5, the V gene TRBV10-2, with 9 bases identical to TRBD2. J lost 3 bases, V lost 4 bases, and 3 bases had no gene match. This CDR3 is built from 14 residues. Germline CDR1 reads WSHSY; CDR2 reads SAAADI. CDR3 nucleotide sequence: TGCGCCAGCAGTGTATCTAGCGGGGAAGAGACCCAGTACTTC. Protein product: CASSVSSGEETQYF.

This clone was seen a handful of times. This rearrangement joins TRBV9 to TRBJ2-1; D tentatively reads TRBD1 or TRBD2 (5 bases each). V gave up 4 bases and J gave up 2 bases, with 10 bases separating them. This CDR3 contains 14 residues. Per germline, CDR1 SGDLS and CDR2 YYNGEE. CDR3 amino acids: CASSPGRTYNEQFF. The CDR3 DNA sequence: TGTGCCAGCAGCCCGGGACGTACCTACAATGAGCAGTTCTTC.

The sample holds one count of this clone. The chain couples TRBV5-1 to TRBJ1-1; no clear D. The CDR3 spans 13 residues. V was pared by 5 bases and J by 0 bases, with 8 bases between. Germline V gene data show CDR1 as SGHRS and CDR2 as YFSETQ. The chain's CDR3 is CASSFEVNTEAFF. Here the CDR3 DNA reads TGCGCCAGCAGTTTTGAGGTGAACACTGAAGCTTTCTTT. The full variable domain, rest sourced from reference TRBV5-1 and TRBJ1-1, is KAGVTQTPRYLIKTRGQQVTLSCSPISGHRSVSWYQQTPGQGLQFLFEYFSETQRNKGNFPGRFSGRQFSNSRSEMNVSTLELGDSALYLCASSFEVNTEAFFGQGTRLTVV.

The rearrangement links TRBV2 to TRBJ1-2, with 8 bases that match TRBD1. V was pared by 1 base and J by 8 bases, with 9 bases of the junction left unmatched. Per germline, CDR1 SNHLY and CDR2 FYNNEI. The CDR3 sequence is 15 residues long. The CDR3 spells CASSEEDRDWGGYTF. The CDR3 DNA reads as TGTGCCAGCAGTGAAGAGGACAGGGATTGGGGAGGCTACACCTTC.

The rearrangement uses TRBV27 and TRBJ2-1; 11 bases are shared with TRBD1. V lost 5 bases, J lost 7 bases, and 10 bases stayed unmatched. The length of the CDR3 is 16 residues. Germline CDR1 MNHEY, CDR2 SMNVEV (reference sequence). In nucleotides, the CDR3 is TGTGCCAGCAGTCCCACTCGGGACAGGGGGTTAAATGAGCAGTTCTTC. This sequence encodes CASSPTRDRGLNEQFF.

J is TRBJ2-5 and V is TRBV15, with unresolved D. CDR3 size: 18 residues. Per the germline V gene, CDR1 is LNHNV and CDR2 is YYDKDF (reference sequence). V dropped 4 bases and J dropped 5 bases, with 26 bases sitting between them. The DNA for the CDR3 is TGTGCCACCAGCACCACCCAAGGCCAGACTTACGCTGTGGAGACCCAGTACTTC. It specifies CATSTTQGQTYAVETQYF.

V is TRBV5-1 and J is TRBJ2-3; 10 bases map to TRBD2. Trimming took 1 base from V and 1 from J; bases not matched to a gene: 3. The CDR3 consists of 16 residues. The germline CDR1 and CDR2 sequences are SGHRS and YFSETQ. CDR3 loop: CASSLPSGRRTDTQYF. The CDR3 DNA reads as TGCGCCAGCAGCTTGCCTAGCGGGAGACGCACAGATACGCAGTATTTT.